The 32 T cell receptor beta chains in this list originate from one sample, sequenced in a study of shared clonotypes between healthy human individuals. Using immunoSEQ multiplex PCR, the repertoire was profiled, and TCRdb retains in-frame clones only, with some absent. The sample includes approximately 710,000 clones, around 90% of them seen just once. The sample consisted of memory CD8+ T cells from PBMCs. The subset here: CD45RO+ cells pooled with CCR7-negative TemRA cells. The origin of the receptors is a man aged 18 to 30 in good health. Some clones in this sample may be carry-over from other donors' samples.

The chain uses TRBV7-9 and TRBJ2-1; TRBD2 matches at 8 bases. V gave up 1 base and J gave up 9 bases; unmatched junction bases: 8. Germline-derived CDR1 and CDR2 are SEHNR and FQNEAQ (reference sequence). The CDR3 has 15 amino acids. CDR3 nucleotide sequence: TGTGCCAGCAGCTTAGAACCGGGACTAGATGCTGAGCAGTTCTTC. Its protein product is CASSLEPGLDAEQFF.

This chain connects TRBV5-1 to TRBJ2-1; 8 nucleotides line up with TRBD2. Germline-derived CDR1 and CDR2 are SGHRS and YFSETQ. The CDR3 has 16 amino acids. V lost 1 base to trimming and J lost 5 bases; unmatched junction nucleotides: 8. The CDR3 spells CASSLWGWREDNEQFF. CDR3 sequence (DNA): TGCGCCAGCAGCTTGTGGGGCTGGCGGGAGGACAATGAGCAGTTCTTC.

The CDR3 DNA sequence: TGTGCCAGCAGCTTAGGGCGGACTAGCGGTAGCACAGATACGCAGTATTTT. Amino acid sequence: CASSLGRTSGSTDTQYF. The chain combines TRBV7-8 with TRBJ2-3; TRBD2 matches at 10 bases. Germline values: CDR1 SGHVS, CDR2 FQNEAQ. V lost 1 base and J lost 0; bases outside the gene matches: 4. The CDR3 covers 17 residues.

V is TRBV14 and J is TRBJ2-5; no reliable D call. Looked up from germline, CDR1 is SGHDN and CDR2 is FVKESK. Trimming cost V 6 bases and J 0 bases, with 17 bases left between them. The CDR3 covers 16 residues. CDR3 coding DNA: TGTGCCAGCAGTCGAAAATCGTCGGGTTACCAAGAGACCCAGTACTTC. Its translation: CASSRKSSGYQETQYF.

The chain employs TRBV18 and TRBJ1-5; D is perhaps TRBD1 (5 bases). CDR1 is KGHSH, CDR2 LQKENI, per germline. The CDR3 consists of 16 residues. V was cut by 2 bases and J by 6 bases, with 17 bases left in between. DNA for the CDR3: TGTGCCAGCTCACCAACCGGGACGGGGCCAGGTCAGCCCCAGCATTTT. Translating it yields CASSPTGTGPGQPQHF.

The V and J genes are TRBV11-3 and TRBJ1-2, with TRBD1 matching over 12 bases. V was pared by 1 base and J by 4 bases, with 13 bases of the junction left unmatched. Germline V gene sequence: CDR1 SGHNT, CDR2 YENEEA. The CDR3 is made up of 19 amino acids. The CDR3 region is CASSLVRWDRGLPGYGYTF. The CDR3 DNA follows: TGTGCCAGCAGCTTAGTTCGCTGGGACAGGGGGCTTCCGGGCTATGGCTACACCTTC.

The CDR3 nucleotides are TGCGCCAGCAGCTTGGCCGCCATCAACCGGGACAGGTCTGGTGGCTACACCTTC. Translating gives CASSLAAINRDRSGGYTF. This chain uses TRBV5-1 with TRBJ1-2; 8 positions agree with TRBD1. This CDR3 has 18 residues. CDR1 and CDR2 from the germline V gene are SGHRS and YFSETQ. V was pared by 0 bases and J by 7 bases, with 17 bases of the junction left unmatched. The entire variable domain, with the rest obtained from reference TRBV5-1 and TRBJ1-2, is as follows: KAGVTQTPRYLIKTRGQQVTLSCSPISGHRSVSWYQQTPGQGLQFLFEYFSETQRNKGNFPGRFSGRQFSNSRSEMNVSTLELGDSALYLCASSLAAINRDRSGGYTFGSGTRLTVV.

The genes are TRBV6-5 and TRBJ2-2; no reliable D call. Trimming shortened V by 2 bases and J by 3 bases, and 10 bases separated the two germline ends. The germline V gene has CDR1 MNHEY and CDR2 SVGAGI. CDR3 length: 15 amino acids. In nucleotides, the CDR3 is TGTGCCAGCAGTTACAGTATCTCTCACACCGGGGAGCTGTTTTTT. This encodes CASSYSISHTGELFF.

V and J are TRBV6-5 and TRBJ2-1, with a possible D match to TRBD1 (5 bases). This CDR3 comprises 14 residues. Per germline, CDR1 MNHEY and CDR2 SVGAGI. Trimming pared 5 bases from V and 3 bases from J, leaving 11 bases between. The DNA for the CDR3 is TGTGCCAGCAGTCCCGGACACATCTACAATGAGCAGTTCTTC. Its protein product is CASSPGHIYNEQFF.

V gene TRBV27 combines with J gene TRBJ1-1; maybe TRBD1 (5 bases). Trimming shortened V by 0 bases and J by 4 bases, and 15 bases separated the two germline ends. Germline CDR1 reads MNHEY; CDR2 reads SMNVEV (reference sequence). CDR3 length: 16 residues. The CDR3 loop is CASSLSHGGGGTEAFF. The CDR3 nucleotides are TGTGCCAGCAGTTTATCACACGGTGGGGGAGGCACTGAAGCTTTCTTT.

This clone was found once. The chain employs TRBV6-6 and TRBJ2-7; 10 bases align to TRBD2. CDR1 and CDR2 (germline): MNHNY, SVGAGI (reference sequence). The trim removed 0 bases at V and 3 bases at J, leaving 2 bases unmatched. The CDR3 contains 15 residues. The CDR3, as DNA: TGTGCCAGCAGTTACTCTGTAGCGGGAGGCTACGAGCAGTACTTC. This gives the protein CASSYSVAGGYEQYF.

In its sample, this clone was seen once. The CDR3 nucleotides read TGTGCCAGCCACCCGCCGGGAGACTGGGGCACTGAAGCTTTCTTT. Residues: CASHPPGDWGTEAFF. The chain couples TRBV19 to TRBJ1-1; D is unclear. V lost 9 bases and J lost 4, with 21 bases in between. Germline values: CDR1 LNHDA, CDR2 SQIVND (reference sequence). This CDR3 contains 15 residues.

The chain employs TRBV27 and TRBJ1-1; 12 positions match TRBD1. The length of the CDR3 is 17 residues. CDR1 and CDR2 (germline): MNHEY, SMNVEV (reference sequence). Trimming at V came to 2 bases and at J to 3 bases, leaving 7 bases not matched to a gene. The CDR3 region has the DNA TGTGCCAGCAGTTTAAGTCGGGACAGGGGGCGAGACACTGAAGCTTTCTTT. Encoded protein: CASSLSRDRGRDTEAFF.

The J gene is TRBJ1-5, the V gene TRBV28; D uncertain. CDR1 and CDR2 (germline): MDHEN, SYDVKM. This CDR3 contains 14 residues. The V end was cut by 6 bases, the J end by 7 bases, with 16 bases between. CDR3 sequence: CASSLSRGSQPQHF. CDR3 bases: TGTGCCAGCAGCCTTAGTCGAGGGTCCCAGCCCCAGCATTTT.

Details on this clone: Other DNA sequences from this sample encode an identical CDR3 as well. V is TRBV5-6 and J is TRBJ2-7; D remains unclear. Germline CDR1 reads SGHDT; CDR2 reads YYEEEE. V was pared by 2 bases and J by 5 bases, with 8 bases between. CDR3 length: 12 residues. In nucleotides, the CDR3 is TGTGCCAGCAGCTTAGGGATTCACGAGCAGTACTTC. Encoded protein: CASSLGIHEQYF.

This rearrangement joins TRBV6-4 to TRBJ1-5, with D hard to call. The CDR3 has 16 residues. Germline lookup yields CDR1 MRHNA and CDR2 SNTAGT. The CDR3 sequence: CALYQLPAGRNQPQHF. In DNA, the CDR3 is TGTGCTCTCTACCAGCTGCCCGCGGGTAGAAATCAGCCCCAGCATTTT.

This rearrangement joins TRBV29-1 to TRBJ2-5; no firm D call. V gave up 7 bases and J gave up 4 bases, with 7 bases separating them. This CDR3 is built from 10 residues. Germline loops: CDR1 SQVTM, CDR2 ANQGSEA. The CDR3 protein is CSGILETQYF. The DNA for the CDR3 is TGCAGCGGGATCTTAGAGACCCAGTACTTC.

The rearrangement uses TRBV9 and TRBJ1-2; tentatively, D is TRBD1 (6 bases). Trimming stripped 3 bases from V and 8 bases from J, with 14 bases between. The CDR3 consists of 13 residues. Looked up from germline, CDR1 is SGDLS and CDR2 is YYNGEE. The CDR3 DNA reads TGTGCCAGCAGCGGCAGCGGGGGCAAAGGCTACACCTTC. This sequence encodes CASSGSGGKGYTF.

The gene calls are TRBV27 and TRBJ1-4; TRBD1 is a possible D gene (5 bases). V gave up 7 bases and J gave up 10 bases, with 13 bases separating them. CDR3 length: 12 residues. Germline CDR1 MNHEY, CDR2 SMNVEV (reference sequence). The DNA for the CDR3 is TGTGCCAGCATGGTTCTTGGGGGAAAACTGTTTTTT. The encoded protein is CASMVLGGKLFF.

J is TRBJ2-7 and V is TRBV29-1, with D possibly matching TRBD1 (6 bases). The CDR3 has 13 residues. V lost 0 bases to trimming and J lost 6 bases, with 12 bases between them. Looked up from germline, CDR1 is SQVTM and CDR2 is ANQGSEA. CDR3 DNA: TGCAGCGTTGAAGATTACAGGGCTGGCGAGCAGTACTTC. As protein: CSVEDYRAGEQYF.

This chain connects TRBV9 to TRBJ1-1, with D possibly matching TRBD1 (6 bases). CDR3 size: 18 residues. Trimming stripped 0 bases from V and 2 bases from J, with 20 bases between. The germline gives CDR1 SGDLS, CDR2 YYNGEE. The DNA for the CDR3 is TGTGCCAGCAGCGTAGTAAGTGGAGCACAGGGCGCCAACACTGAAGCTTTCTTT. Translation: CASSVVSGAQGANTEAFF.

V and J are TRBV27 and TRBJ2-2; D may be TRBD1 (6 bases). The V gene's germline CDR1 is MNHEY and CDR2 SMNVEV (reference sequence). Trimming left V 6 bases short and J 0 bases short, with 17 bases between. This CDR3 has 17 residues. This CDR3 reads CASSYIAGTPNTGELFF. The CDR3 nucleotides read TGTGCCAGCAGCTATATTGCCGGGACACCGAACACCGGGGAGCTGTTTTTT.

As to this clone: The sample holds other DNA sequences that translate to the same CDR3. The CDR3 spells CASSQDGTGPYEQYF. The CDR3 coding sequence is TGCGCCAGCAGCCAAGACGGGACAGGGCCCTACGAGCAGTACTTC. The chain couples TRBV4-3 to TRBJ2-7, with 9 bases that match TRBD1. CDR1 and CDR2 from the germline V gene are LGHNA and YSLEER. Unmatched junction bases numbered 2, after V lost 0 bases and J lost 2 bases. The CDR3 has 15 residues.

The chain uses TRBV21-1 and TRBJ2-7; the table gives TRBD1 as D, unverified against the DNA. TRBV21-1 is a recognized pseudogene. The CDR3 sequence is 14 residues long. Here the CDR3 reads CASSTAGAWYEQYF. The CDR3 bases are TGTGCCAGCAGCACGGCAGGGGCCTGGTACGAGCAGTACTTC.

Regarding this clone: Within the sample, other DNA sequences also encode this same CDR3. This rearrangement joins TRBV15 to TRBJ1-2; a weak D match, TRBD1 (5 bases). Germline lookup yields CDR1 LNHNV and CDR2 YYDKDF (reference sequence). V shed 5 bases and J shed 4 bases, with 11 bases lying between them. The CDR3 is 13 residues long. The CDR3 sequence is CATSQGQGYGYTF. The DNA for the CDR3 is TGTGCCACCAGCCAAGGACAAGGCTATGGCTACACCTTC.

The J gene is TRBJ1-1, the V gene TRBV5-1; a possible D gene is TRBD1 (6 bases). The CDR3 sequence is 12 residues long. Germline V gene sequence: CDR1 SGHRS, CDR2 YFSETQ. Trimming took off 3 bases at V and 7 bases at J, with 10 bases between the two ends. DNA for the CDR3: TGCGCCAGCAGCTCTAACAGGGTTGAAGCTTTCTTT. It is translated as CASSSNRVEAFF.

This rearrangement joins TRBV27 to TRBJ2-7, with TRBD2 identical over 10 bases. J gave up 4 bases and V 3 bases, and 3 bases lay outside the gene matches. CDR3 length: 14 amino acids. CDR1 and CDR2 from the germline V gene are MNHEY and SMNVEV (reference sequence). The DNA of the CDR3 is TGTGCCAGCAGTTTGGCAGCGGGAGGGTACGAGCAGTACTTC. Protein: CASSLAAGGYEQYF.

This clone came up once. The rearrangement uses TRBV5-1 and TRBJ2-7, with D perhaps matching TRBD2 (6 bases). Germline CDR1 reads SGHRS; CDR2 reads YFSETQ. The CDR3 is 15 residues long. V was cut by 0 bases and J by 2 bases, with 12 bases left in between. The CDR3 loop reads CASSLELANPYEQYF. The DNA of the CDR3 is TGCGCCAGCAGCTTGGAACTAGCAAATCCCTACGAGCAGTACTTC.

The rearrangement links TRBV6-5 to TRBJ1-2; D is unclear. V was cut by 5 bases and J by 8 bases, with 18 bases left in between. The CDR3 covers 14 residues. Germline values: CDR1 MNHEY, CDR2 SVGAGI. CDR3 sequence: CASSDAPAGEGYTF. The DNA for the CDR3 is TGTGCCAGCAGTGACGCCCCAGCTGGGGAGGGCTACACCTTC.

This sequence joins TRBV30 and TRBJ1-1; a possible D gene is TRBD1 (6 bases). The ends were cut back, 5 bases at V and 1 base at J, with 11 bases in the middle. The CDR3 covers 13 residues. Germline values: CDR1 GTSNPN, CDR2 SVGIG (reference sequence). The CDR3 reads CAWGGSRNTEAFF. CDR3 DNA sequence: TGTGCCTGGGGGGGCTCGCGGAACACTGAAGCTTTCTTT. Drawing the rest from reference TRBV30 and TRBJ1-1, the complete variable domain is SQTIHQWPATLVQPVGSPLSLECTVEGTSNPNLYWYRQAAGRGLQLLFYSVGIGQISSEVPQNLSASRPQDRQFILSSKKLLLSDSGFYLCAWGGSRNTEAFFGQGTRLTVV.

The CDR3: CASSPVRGFPGNTIYF. The DNA of the CDR3 is TGTGCCAGCAGCCCAGTAAGGGGGTTCCCTGGAAACACCATATATTTT. This chain joins TRBV9 and TRBJ1-3; D possibly corresponds to TRBD1 (6 bases). Germline CDR1 SGDLS, CDR2 YYNGEE. This CDR3 region has 16 residues. V was pared by 4 bases and J by 2 bases, with 16 bases between.

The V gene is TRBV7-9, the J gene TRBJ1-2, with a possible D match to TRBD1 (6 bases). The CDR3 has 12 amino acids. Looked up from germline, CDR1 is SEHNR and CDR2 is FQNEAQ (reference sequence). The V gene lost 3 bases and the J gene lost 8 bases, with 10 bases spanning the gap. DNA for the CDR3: TGTGCCAGCAGCTTTCCAGGGGACGGCTACACCTTC. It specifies CASSFPGDGYTF.